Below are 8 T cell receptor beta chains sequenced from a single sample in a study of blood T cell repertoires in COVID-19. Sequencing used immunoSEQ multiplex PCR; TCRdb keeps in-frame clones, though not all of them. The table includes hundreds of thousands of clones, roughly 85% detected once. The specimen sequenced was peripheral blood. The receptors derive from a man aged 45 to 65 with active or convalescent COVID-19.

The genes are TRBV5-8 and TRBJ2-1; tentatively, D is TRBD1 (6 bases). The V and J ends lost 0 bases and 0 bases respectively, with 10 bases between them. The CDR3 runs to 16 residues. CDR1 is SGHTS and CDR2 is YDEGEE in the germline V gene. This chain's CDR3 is CASSLGTAFSYNEQFF. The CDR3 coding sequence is TGTGCCAGCAGCTTGGGGACAGCATTCTCCTACAATGAGCAGTTCTTC.

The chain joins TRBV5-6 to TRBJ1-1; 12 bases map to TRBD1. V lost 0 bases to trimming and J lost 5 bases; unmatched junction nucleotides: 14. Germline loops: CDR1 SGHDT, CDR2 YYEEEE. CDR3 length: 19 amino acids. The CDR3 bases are TGTGCCAGCAGCTTGGTTCTGGGGACAGGGGGCACGCGGTGGACTGAAGCTTTCTTT. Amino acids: CASSLVLGTGGTRWTEAFF.

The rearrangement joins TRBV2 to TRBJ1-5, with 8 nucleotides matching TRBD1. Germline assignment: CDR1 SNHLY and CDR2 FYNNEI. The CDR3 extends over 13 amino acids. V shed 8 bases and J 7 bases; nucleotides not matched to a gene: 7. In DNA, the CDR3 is TGTGCCAGCTACAACGACAGGGGCCAGCCCCAGCATTTT. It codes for CASYNDRGQPQHF.

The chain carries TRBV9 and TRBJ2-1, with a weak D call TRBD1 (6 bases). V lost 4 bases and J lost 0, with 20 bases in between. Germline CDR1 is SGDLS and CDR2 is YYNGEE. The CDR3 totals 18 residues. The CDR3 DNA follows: TGTGCCAGCAGCCCAGGGGCCTCACTAGACCCCTCCTACAATGAGCAGTTCTTC. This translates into CASSPGASLDPSYNEQFF.

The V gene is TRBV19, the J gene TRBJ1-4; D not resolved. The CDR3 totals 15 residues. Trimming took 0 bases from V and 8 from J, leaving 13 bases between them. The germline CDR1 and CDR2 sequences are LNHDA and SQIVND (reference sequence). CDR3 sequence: CASSIDYLAREKLFF. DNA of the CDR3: TGTGCCAGTAGTATAGACTATTTGGCGAGGGAAAAACTGTTTTTT.

Here the CDR3 reads CASSPKYSGNDGYTF. CDR3 bases: TGTGCCAGCTCACCGAAGTACTCAGGGAATGACGGCTACACCTTC. The V and J genes are TRBV18 and TRBJ1-2, with D possibly matching TRBD1 (5 bases). CDR3 size: 15 residues. The V gene's germline CDR1 is KGHSH and CDR2 LQKENI. V gave up 3 bases and J gave up 8 bases, with 19 bases separating them.

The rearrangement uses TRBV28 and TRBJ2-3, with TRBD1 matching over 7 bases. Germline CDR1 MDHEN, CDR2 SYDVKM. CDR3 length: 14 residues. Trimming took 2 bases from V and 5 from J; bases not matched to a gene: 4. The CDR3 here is CASSLDTGVDTQYF. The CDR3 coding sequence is TGTGCCAGCAGTTTAGATACAGGGGTAGATACGCAGTATTTT.

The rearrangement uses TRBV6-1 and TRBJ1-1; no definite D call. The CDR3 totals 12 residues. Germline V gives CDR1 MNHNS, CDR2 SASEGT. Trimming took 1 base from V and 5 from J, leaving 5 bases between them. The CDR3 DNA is TGTGCCAGCAGTGAAGGGAGGACTGAAGCTTTCTTT. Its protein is CASSEGRTEAFF.